The 31 T cell receptor beta chains below come from one sample, sequenced in a study of T cell responses to AZD1222 COVID-19 vaccine. Here immunoSEQ multiplex PCR was the method, and the copy in TCRdb shows in-frame clones only, minus some. Here the sample spans around 120,000 clones, under 95% being singletons. The sequencing used peripheral blood, collected 28 days after the second AZD1222 dose. These receptors originate from an adult who received the AZD1222 COVID-19 vaccine.

The chain joins TRBV29-1 to TRBJ1-2; possible D gene TRBD1, 5 bases. The CDR3 is 11 residues long. From germline, CDR1 is SQVTM and CDR2 ANQGSEA. V was cut by 7 bases and J by 8 bases, with 14 bases left in between. DNA of the CDR3: TGCAGCGATCGGGGCGCGGAGGGCTACACCTTC. Its translation is CSDRGAEGYTF.

This clone appeared a single time. The chain uses TRBV11-1 and TRBJ1-1; D gene ambiguous. With 4 bases removed from V and 7 bases from J, the gap between germline ends came to 13 bases. This CDR3 contains 13 residues. From germline, CDR1 is SGHAT and CDR2 FQDESV (reference sequence). CDR3 nucleotide sequence: TGTGCCAGCAGCTATCCGGAGAGCCTTGAAGCTTTCTTT. It translates to CASSYPESLEAFF.

The chain has TRBV15 and TRBJ2-5, with D perhaps TRBD2 (5 bases). Germline-derived CDR1 and CDR2 are LNHNV and YYDKDF (reference sequence). V lost 4 bases and J 2 bases, leaving 11 bases between the germline ends. This CDR3 region has 14 residues. Here the CDR3 reads CATSTLADQETQYF. As DNA, the CDR3 is TGTGCCACCAGCACCCTAGCTGATCAAGAGACCCAGTACTTC. Using reference TRBV15 and TRBJ2-5 for the parts outside the CDR3, the full variable domain is DAMVIQNPRYQVTQFGKPVTLSCSQTLNHNVMYWYQQKSSQAPKLLFHYYDKDFNNEADTPDNFQSRRPNTSFCFLDIRSPGLGDTAMYLCATSTLADQETQYFGPGTRLLVL.

This chain links TRBV5-1 with TRBJ2-7; 9 nucleotides align to TRBD1. With 0 bases clipped from V and 2 bases from J, the junction kept 3 bases outside the gene matches. From germline, CDR1 is SGHRS and CDR2 YFSETQ. The CDR3 length is 15 residues. CDR3 nucleotide sequence: TGCGCCAGCAGCTTGGGACAGGGGGTCACCTACGAGCAGTACTTC. It is translated as CASSLGQGVTYEQYF.

This clone was seen just once. The chain links TRBV14 to TRBJ1-5; no definite D call. The V gene lost 2 bases and the J gene lost 3 bases, with 5 bases spanning the gap. CDR1 is SGHDN and CDR2 is FVKESK in the germline V gene. This CDR3 is 13 amino acids long. CDR3: CASSQFVNQPQHF. CDR3 coding DNA: TGTGCCAGCAGCCAATTTGTCAATCAGCCCCAGCATTTT.

A remark on this clone: One end of the junction varies from germline; a read error may be responsible. The J gene is TRBJ1-2, the V gene TRBV20-1; no reliable D call. This CDR3 comprises 10 residues. Germline V gene data show CDR1 as DFQATT and CDR2 as SNEGSKA (reference sequence). CDR3 DNA: TGCAGTGCTAGAGAAAGGAACCTAGCCTTC. It yields the protein CSARERNLAF.

The genes are TRBV7-2 and TRBJ1-1, with D unresolved. The germline CDR1 and CDR2 sequences are SGHTA and FQGNSA. Trimming took off 1 base at V and 1 base at J, with 7 bases between the two ends. This CDR3 spans 14 amino acids. The CDR3 DNA is TGTGCCAGCAGCTTAGACCACGGGAACACTGAAGCTTTCTTT. It yields the protein CASSLDHGNTEAFF.

The V call is TRBV29-1, the J call TRBJ2-5; 9 nucleotides align to TRBD2. The V gene's germline CDR1 is SQVTM and CDR2 ANQGSEA. This CDR3 has 14 residues. Trimming removed 4 bases from V and 7 bases from J; junction bases left unmatched: 10. This chain's CDR3 is CSVVTSGGRWTQYF. DNA for the CDR3: TGCAGCGTTGTTACCAGCGGGGGGCGTTGGACCCAGTACTTC.

The chain joins TRBV24-1 to TRBJ2-3; maybe TRBD2 (5 bases). The V gene lost 9 bases and the J gene lost 6 bases, with 15 bases spanning the gap. The CDR3 is made up of 13 amino acids. CDR1 and CDR2 from the germline V gene are KGHDR and SFDVKD. The CDR3 loop is CATGSRLADTQYF. The CDR3 DNA sequence: TGTGCCACCGGGAGCCGGTTGGCGGATACGCAGTATTTT.

The J gene is TRBJ2-1, the V gene TRBV16; the D gene is possibly TRBD2 (5 bases). Germline-derived CDR1 and CDR2 are KGHSY and FQNENV. The CDR3 runs 14 residues. V lost 2 bases and J lost 8, with 13 bases in between. The CDR3 DNA reads TGTGCCAGCAGCCAAACCCTGGCCGGGGATGAGCAGTTCTTC. This gives the protein CASSQTLAGDEQFF.

V gene TRBV5-4 combines with J gene TRBJ1-6; D not resolved. Trimming pared 0 bases from V and 8 bases from J, leaving 12 bases between. The V gene's germline CDR1 is SGHNT and CDR2 YYREEE (reference sequence). There are 15 residues in the CDR3. The CDR3 reads CASSLDTAGYSPLHF. The CDR3 DNA sequence: TGTGCCAGCAGCTTGGACACAGCAGGTTATTCACCCCTCCACTTT.

The chain carries TRBV2 and TRBJ2-3; either TRBD1 or TRBD2 may fit D (5 bases each). Germline-derived CDR1 and CDR2 are SNHLY and FYNNEI. The CDR3 totals 17 residues. V lost 5 bases, J lost 0 bases, and 18 bases lay in between. CDR3 nucleotides: TGTGCCAGCAGTTCCAAGGGACGTTTTACTAGCACAGATACGCAGTATTTT. Translation gives CASSSKGRFTSTDTQYF.

DNA of the CDR3: TGCGCCAGCAGCTTGGTTCCGGGACTGAACACTGAAGCTTTCTTT. Its protein product is CASSLVPGLNTEAFF. The V and J genes are TRBV5-1 and TRBJ1-1, with a possible D match to TRBD1 (5 bases). The CDR3 covers 15 residues. Germline V gene data show CDR1 as SGHRS and CDR2 as YFSETQ. V was shortened by 0 bases and J by 0 bases, with 9 bases between the two germline ends.

The chain is built from TRBV3-1 (or the pseudogene TRBV3-2) and TRBJ1-3; D call uncertain. This CDR3 has 15 amino acids. Germline V CDR1 and CDR2: LGHDT, YNNKEL (reference sequence). V dropped 1 base and J dropped 0 bases, with 7 bases sitting between them. CDR3 amino acids: CASSQGVYSGNTIYF. The CDR3 coding sequence is TGTGCCAGCAGCCAAGGAGTCTACTCTGGAAACACCATATATTTT.

The V and J genes are TRBV2 and TRBJ1-2, with D possibly TRBD1 on 5 matching bases. V was cut by 4 bases and J by 8 bases, with 20 bases left in between. Germline lookup yields CDR1 SNHLY and CDR2 FYNNEI. This CDR3 spans 15 amino acids. The CDR3 spells CASSGPLGGAGGYTF. The CDR3 DNA reads TGTGCCAGCAGTGGTCCCTTGGGGGGAGCGGGCGGCTACACCTTC.

The chain recombines TRBV6-1 with TRBJ1-3; unclear D gene. Looked up from germline, CDR1 is MNHNS and CDR2 is SASEGT. With 2 bases removed from V and 0 bases from J, the gap between germline ends came to 14 bases. CDR3 length: 17 amino acids. CDR3 region: CASSELGLTASGNTIYF. The CDR3 region has the DNA TGTGCCAGCAGTGAACTGGGTCTTACGGCCTCTGGAAACACCATATATTTT.

The V and J genes are TRBV18 and TRBJ1-6, with no clear D. The germline V gene has CDR1 KGHSH and CDR2 LQKENI. V shed 2 bases and J shed 7 bases, with 9 bases lying between them. The CDR3 loop spans 14 amino acids. In DNA form, the CDR3 reads TGTGCCAGCTCACCAGGCGAGCGGAATTCACCCCTCCACTTT. This gives the protein CASSPGERNSPLHF.

V gene TRBV27 combines with J gene TRBJ2-7; 7 bases line up with TRBD1. The CDR3 spans 14 residues. Germline CDR1 and CDR2: MNHEY and SMNVEV (reference sequence). V lost 5 bases, J lost 7 bases, and 11 bases stayed unmatched. The CDR3 bases are TGTGCCAGCAGTGTGACAGGGAGTGTGAGGGAGCAGTACTTC. This codes for CASSVTGSVREQYF.

The chain employs TRBV28 and TRBJ1-2; 7 bases agree with TRBD1. The CDR3 has 15 residues. CDR1 is MDHEN and CDR2 is SYDVKM in the germline V gene. V was pared by 5 bases and J by 4 bases, with 10 bases of the junction left unmatched. CDR3 amino acids: CASSGGTARGYGYTF. The DNA for the CDR3 is TGTGCCAGCAGTGGCGGGACAGCAAGAGGCTATGGCTACACCTTC.

This clone was picked up one time. J is TRBJ2-7 and V is TRBV4-3; D is unclear. Germline CDR1 and CDR2: LGHNA and YSLEER. Trimming pared 2 bases from V and 3 bases from J, leaving 8 bases between. The CDR3 is 13 amino acids. The CDR3 sequence: CASSQNQHYEQYF. The CDR3 nucleotides are TGCGCCAGCAGCCAAAATCAACACTACGAGCAGTACTTC.

The genes are TRBV24-1 and TRBJ1-4; the D is unclear. The CDR3 length is 15 residues. Germline V CDR1 and CDR2: KGHDR, SFDVKD. V was cut by 0 bases and J by 5 bases, with 9 bases left in between. Here the CDR3 DNA reads TGTGCCACCAGTGATTTGGTGCCTAAAAATGAAAAACTGTTTTTT. This codes for CATSDLVPKNEKLFF.

The V call is TRBV7-9, the J call TRBJ1-1; 9 bases match TRBD1. The CDR3 is made up of 15 amino acids. The germline V gene has CDR1 SEHNR and CDR2 FQNEAQ (reference sequence). With 5 bases clipped from V and 3 bases from J, the junction kept 7 bases outside the gene matches. Here the CDR3 reads CASSHTWDRDTEAFF. In nucleotides, the CDR3 is TGTGCCAGCAGCCATACCTGGGACAGGGACACTGAAGCTTTCTTT.

The gene calls are TRBV7-2 and TRBJ2-1; D call uncertain. With 1 base removed from V and 9 bases from J, the gap between germline ends came to 7 bases. There are 12 residues in the CDR3. Germline V CDR1 and CDR2: SGHTA, FQGNSA. Here the CDR3 reads CASSLGVGEQFF. CDR3 coding DNA: TGTGCCAGCAGCTTAGGGGTGGGTGAGCAGTTCTTC.

This clone was found a few times. The chain uses TRBV10-3 and TRBJ2-3; D is possibly TRBD1 or TRBD2 (7 bases each). Germline V gene data show CDR1 as ENHRY and CDR2 as SYGVKD. This CDR3 has 14 amino acids. V lost 10 bases and J lost 0, with 14 bases in between. This CDR3 reads CATRGGFSTDTQYF. The CDR3 nucleotides are TGTGCCACCAGGGGGGGATTTAGCACAGATACGCAGTATTTT.

The chain couples TRBV2 to TRBJ1-2; D not resolved. The CDR3 totals 14 residues. CDR1 SNHLY and CDR2 FYNNEI come from the germline V gene. Trimming removed 4 bases from V and 0 bases from J, with 9 bases in between. The CDR3, as DNA: TGTGCCAGCAGTGGGGGTCCAACTAACTATGGCTACACCTTC. This codes for CASSGGPTNYGYTF.

The genes are TRBV25-1 and TRBJ1-2; 9 bases are a match to TRBD1. After removal of 2 bases from V and 5 bases from J, the junction contained 6 bases not matched to a gene. The CDR3 contains 15 residues. CDR1 is MGHDK and CDR2 is SYGVNS in the germline V gene. The CDR3 reads CASSEGTGGAYGYTF. In DNA, the CDR3 is TGTGCCAGCAGTGAAGGAACAGGGGGCGCTTATGGCTACACCTTC.

The genes are TRBV5-1 and TRBJ2-5; D is undetermined. Between the trimmed V and J ends, which lost 1 base and 1 base, there was a span of 5 bases. The CDR3 contains 13 residues. Germline V gives CDR1 SGHRS, CDR2 YFSETQ. This chain's CDR3 is CASSLLFQETQYF. The CDR3 nucleotides are TGCGCCAGCAGCTTGCTGTTCCAAGAGACCCAGTACTTC.

This chain connects TRBV4-3 to TRBJ2-6, with D possibly called TRBD1 or TRBD2 (6 bases each). The V gene's germline CDR1 is LGHNA and CDR2 YSLEER. The CDR3 is made up of 17 amino acids. With 1 base removed from V and 1 base from J, the gap between germline ends came to 11 bases. The DNA for the CDR3 is TGCGCCAGCAGCCAAGTAACAGGGAGGTCTGGGGCCAACGTCCTGACTTTC. Translating it yields CASSQVTGRSGANVLTF.

Written as DNA, the CDR3 is TGCGCCAGCAGCGGAAAGACCGGGGAGCTGTTTTTT. This codes for CASSGKTGELFF. This rearrangement joins TRBV5-1 to TRBJ2-2; D is undetermined. CDR3 length equals 12 residues. The V gene's germline CDR1 is SGHRS and CDR2 YFSETQ. With 4 bases removed from V and 5 bases from J, the gap between germline ends came to 6 bases.

This chain links TRBV6-2 or TRBV6-3 with TRBJ2-3; D is perhaps TRBD1 (6 bases). The CDR3 loop spans 20 amino acids. Trimming pared 0 bases from V and 4 bases from J, leaving 26 bases between. Germline V gene lookup returns CDR1 MNHEY and CDR2 SVGEGT. CDR3 DNA sequence: TGTGCCAGCAGTTACTCGAGAGGGGAGACAGGTCCGACGGTGGCAGATACGCAGTATTTT. Translated, it gives CASSYSRGETGPTVADTQYF.

This clone was picked up one time. J is TRBJ2-2 and V is TRBV7-2; no reliable D call. The CDR3 sequence is 15 residues long. V was pared by 4 bases and J by 5 bases, with 14 bases between. Germline values: CDR1 SGHTA, CDR2 FQGNSA. This CDR3 is CASSSWVAATGELFF. In DNA form, the CDR3 reads TGTGCCAGCAGCTCCTGGGTAGCAGCGACCGGGGAGCTGTTTTTT.